This T cell receptor beta chain was recorded in a study of OX40 agonist ivuxolimab in advanced cancers. Regarding this clone: As yet, its antigen is unknown.

Generated by immunoSEQ multiplex PCR, the TCRdb table keeps only in-frame clones and is missing some. The sample has about 100,000 clones; roughly 87% are singletons. V dropped 1 base and J dropped 5; count of bases not matched to a gene: 7. This CDR3 has 16 amino acids. Germline lookup yields CDR1 LNHDA and CDR2 SQIVND (reference sequence). Study-wide points: Doses of 0.1 to 3.0 mg/kg were accompanied by clonal expansion of CD4+ and CD8+ blood T cells by week 6. In a subset of nonresponders, normalized T-cell clonal expansion was also low. The antigens recognized by the expanded peripheral T cells, that is their antigen specificity, were not determined.

The TCR comes from an adult with an advanced solid tumor such as melanoma, head and neck, liver or kidney cancer. Specimen: CD4+ or CD8+ T cells sorted from blood, collected in a trial of the OX40 agonist ivuxolimab. V and J are TRBV19 and TRBJ2-7, with TRBD2 identical over 11 bases. As DNA, the CDR3 is TGTGCCAGTAGTATAGCACTAGCGGGAGTCGCGGACGAGCAGTACTTC. It is translated as CASSIALAGVADEQYF.